This T cell receptor (beta chain) was profiled in a study of graft-versus-host responses after intestinal transplantation. Turning to the study itself: Tacrolimus and steroids were given for two to three years to all recipients after anti-thymocyte globulin induction. Study-wide results and limits: Graft-donor T cell macrochimerism coincided with high graft-versus-host to host-versus-graft clonal ratios in allografts.

This clone appeared once. What it binds is not known. The method was immunoSEQ multiplex PCR; TCRdb's version includes in-frame clones alone and lacks a portion of them. The sample contains 85,000 to 110,000 clones, 80% to 95% of which appear only once. The source of this sequence is a human donor who received an intestinal transplant. The source was unstimulated CD8+ T cells sorted from spleen or lymph node cells, collected before intestinal transplant.

The CDR3 coding sequence is TGTGCCAGCAGCCCGGTCCTACCCGCCTCCGGCTACACCTTC. Translation gives CASSPVLPASGYTF. V gene TRBV9 combines with J gene TRBJ1-2; unclear D gene. The CDR3 length is 14 residues. Trimming pared 4 bases from V and 8 bases from J, leaving 18 bases between. Germline V gene data show CDR1 as SGDLS and CDR2 as YYNGEE.